These 13 T cell receptor beta chains share one sample of origin, sequenced in a study of regulatory T cells in long-lasting Graves disease. The time point: newly diagnosed GD, antithyroid drugs for less than 3 months. RNA from PBMCs was the source of the TCR library. Construction of TCR beta libraries relied on iRepertoire HTBI primers and on Arm-PCR targeting CDR3 regions. Each CDR3 protein is one row after TCRdb ran MiXCR on the multiplex PCR reads. The sample yields hundreds of thousands of distinct CDR3 sequences, less than 15% seen once. This same sample was also taken into another study, of T cells in Graves' hyperthyroidism and ophthalmopathy.

Sequencing was performed on peripheral blood mononuclear cells (PBMCs), taken at new diagnosis, from a patient treated with antithyroid drugs. The origin of the receptors is a man in his thirties or forties with Graves disease.

This clonotype was recorded at least ten times. J is TRBJ1-1 and V is TRBV12-3 or TRBV12-4; a weak D match, TRBD1 (5 bases). Trimming removed 2 bases from V and 0 bases from J, with 16 bases in between. This CDR3 region has 17 residues. The CDR3 nucleotides are TGTGCCAGCAGTTTAATACGGGACTCCTACATGAACACTGAAGCTTTCTTT. It encodes CASSLIRDSYMNTEAFF.

In its sample, this clonotype was seen a few times. V is TRBV20-1 and J is TRBJ1-1; D is unresolved. V lost 6 bases, J lost 6 bases, and 8 bases lay in between. Germline lookup yields CDR1 DFQATT and CDR2 SNEGSKA (reference sequence). This CDR3 has 10 amino acids. For the CDR3, the DNA is TGCAGTGCACCTCGCGCTGAAGCTTTCTTT. Translated: CSAPRAEAFF.

This clonotype was counted at least ten times. The CDR3 reads CASSLDAGKVEKLFF. CDR3 nucleotides: TGCGCCAGCAGCTTGGACGCTGGGAAGGTAGAAAAACTGTTTTTT. The chain uses TRBV5-1 and TRBJ1-4, with no clear D. Trimming removed 0 bases from V and 8 bases from J, with 14 bases in between. This CDR3 has 15 amino acids. Germline-derived CDR1 and CDR2 are SGHRS and YFSETQ. Variable domain in full (rest from reference TRBV5-1 and TRBJ1-4): KAGVTQTPRYLIKTRGQQVTLSCSPISGHRSVSWYQQTPGQGLQFLFEYFSETQRNKGNFPGRFSGRQFSNSRSEMNVSTLELGDSALYLCASSLDAGKVEKLFFGSGTQLSVL.

This clonotype has a count of ten or more. The chain combines TRBV27 with TRBJ1-5; D is undetermined. V was pared by 4 bases and J by 6 bases, with 19 bases between. The germline V gene has CDR1 MNHEY and CDR2 SMNVEV (reference sequence). CDR3 length equals 16 residues. The CDR3 bases are TGTGCCAGCAGTTACTCCTTTTCTGTCCCGATTCAGCCCCAGCATTTT. Translated: CASSYSFSVPIQPQHF.

This clonotype was picked up many times. The V call is TRBV10-3, the J call TRBJ2-7; 8 bases agree with TRBD1. J gave up 6 bases and V 0 bases, and 4 bases lay outside the gene matches. This CDR3 has 14 amino acids. Germline V lookup: CDR1 ENHRY, CDR2 SYGVKD. The CDR3 reads CAISESGQGAEQYF. As DNA, the CDR3 is TGTGCCATCAGTGAGTCCGGACAGGGAGCCGAGCAGTACTTC.

This clonotype was seen repeatedly, ten times or more. The chain is built from TRBV27 and TRBJ2-7; the match to TRBD2 covers 9 bases. There are 15 residues in the CDR3. The germline gives CDR1 MNHEY, CDR2 SMNVEV (reference sequence). The J segment lost 1 base and the V segment lost 6 bases, leaving 7 bases of the junction unmatched. The CDR3 here is CASSTGTSPSYEQYF. DNA for the CDR3: TGTGCCAGCAGCACCGGGACTAGCCCTTCCTACGAGCAGTACTTC.

The table lists this clonotype with many counts. The V call is TRBV5-1, the J call TRBJ2-3; 15 bases align to TRBD2. J was trimmed by 0 bases and V by 4 bases; bases with no gene match: 9. Germline loops: CDR1 SGHRS, CDR2 YFSETQ. This CDR3 is built from 19 residues. In DNA form, the CDR3 reads TGCGCCAGCAGCCCGGCCCGGGGACTAGCGGGAGGAAGCACAGATACGCAGTATTTT. Its protein is CASSPARGLAGGSTDTQYF.

The sample holds many counts of this clonotype. V is TRBV24-1 and J is TRBJ2-3; perhaps TRBD1 as D (6 bases). From germline, CDR1 is KGHDR and CDR2 SFDVKD. This CDR3 comprises 16 residues. V was shortened by 4 bases and J by 0 bases, with 13 bases between the two germline ends. CDR3 region: CATSESPGASTDTQYF. The CDR3 coding sequence is TGTGCCACCAGTGAATCCCCAGGGGCTAGCACAGATACGCAGTATTTT.

This clonotype showed up many times. The V and J genes are TRBV20-1 and TRBJ1-1; a possible D gene is TRBD1 (6 bases). The CDR3 is made up of 15 amino acids. The germline V and J ends were trimmed by 0 bases and 0 bases, with 11 bases remaining between them. Germline CDR1 is DFQATT and CDR2 is SNEGSKA (reference sequence). The CDR3 region has the DNA TGCAGTGCTAGAGATGCAGGGGTTATGAACACTGAAGCTTTCTTT. Its protein is CSARDAGVMNTEAFF.

This clonotype has at least ten counts. The J gene is TRBJ1-6, the V gene TRBV12-3 or TRBV12-4; D is unresolved. With 3 bases removed from V and 7 bases from J, the gap between germline ends came to 13 bases. This CDR3 is 15 amino acids long. CDR3 in amino acids: CASSFRTGSNSPLHF. In DNA form, the CDR3 reads TGTGCCAGCAGTTTTCGGACGGGGAGCAATTCACCCCTCCACTTT.

This clonotype was counted at least ten times. This rearrangement joins TRBV2 to TRBJ2-5; possibly TRBD1 for D (6 bases). V lost 1 base and J 7 bases, leaving 16 bases between the germline ends. The CDR3 contains 15 residues. CDR1 and CDR2 (germline): SNHLY, FYNNEI. The CDR3 region has the DNA TGTGCCAGCAGTGAAGAGTTTCCTCAACAGGGGACCCAGTACTTC. Amino acids: CASSEEFPQQGTQYF.

V usage is TRBV19 and J usage is TRBJ2-1; no definite D call. CDR1 and CDR2 (germline): LNHDA, SQIVND (reference sequence). The germline V and J ends were trimmed by 3 bases and 8 bases, with 5 bases remaining between them. The CDR3 extends over 11 amino acids. Written as DNA, the CDR3 is TGTGCCAGTAGTATGGGCGATGAGCAGTTCTTC. Translating gives CASSMGDEQFF.

The chain employs TRBV5-1 and TRBJ2-5; 7 bases match TRBD2. The CDR3 sequence is 15 residues long. Germline CDR1 SGHRS, CDR2 YFSETQ. The V segment lost 1 base and the J segment 3 bases; nucleotides outside the gene matches: 6. The CDR3 sequence is CASSLYPAGEETQYF. CDR3 nucleotides: TGCGCCAGCAGCTTGTACCCCGCGGGAGAAGAGACCCAGTACTTC. Filled out from reference TRBV5-1 and TRBJ2-5, the complete variable domain reads KAGVTQTPRYLIKTRGQQVTLSCSPISGHRSVSWYQQTPGQGLQFLFEYFSETQRNKGNFPGRFSGRQFSNSRSEMNVSTLELGDSALYLCASSLYPAGEETQYFGPGTRLLVL.